The present T cell receptor beta chain was sequenced within a study of shared clonotypes between healthy human individuals. Study donors comprised healthy, HIV-negative adults devoid of recent acute infection or vaccination. There are 15 residues in the CDR3. The germline CDR1 and CDR2 sequences are SNHLY and FYNNEI. The method was immunoSEQ multiplex PCR; TCRdb's version includes in-frame clones alone and lacks a portion of them. Found here are millions of clones, around nine tenths of them singletons; the top ten hold over 0.12%. Comments on this clone: One end of the junction is discordant with germline, which a read error may explain.

The chain uses TRBV2 and TRBJ1-5; TRBD1 matches 8 bases. Specimen: naive CD4+ T cells sorted from blood. Subset in this sample: CD45RA+ positively selected. This TCR derives from a man younger than 35 in good health. In DNA form, the CDR3 reads TGTGCCATCAGTTTTGACAGGGGTAGCAATCAGCCCCAGCATTTT. Protein: CAISFDRGSNQPQHF.